Listed below are T cell receptor beta chains from one sample, sequenced in a study of T cell responses to AZD1222 COVID-19 vaccine. Some clones are missing from TCRdb's copy, which holds only in-frame ones; the method was immunoSEQ multiplex PCR. The sample holds about 100,000 clones, 93% seen once. The sequencing used peripheral blood, collected on day 0 of AZD1222 vaccination. All receptors come from an adult in good health. Both conserved end residues are part of each CDR3. Fields, in order: V gene, D gene, clone size, J gene, CDR3 DNA, CDR3 protein. D genes are given only for firm matches. Size is stated for part of the rows, as once, few or many counts, or as a class when the clone is expanded.

TRBV28	-	-	TRBJ2-1	TGTGCCAGCAGTTTCTCTGGGAGAGAAAATGAGCAGTTCTTC	CASSFSGRENEQFF
TRBV10-2	-	-	TRBJ2-7	TGCGCCAGCGTACAGGGTAGCGAGCAGTACTTC	CASVQGSEQYF
TRBV6-6	-	-	TRBJ1-6	TGTGCCAGCAGACCTTTGGTGGGGATTCAGTCACCCCTCCACTTT	CASRPLVGIQSPLHF
TRBV28	-	-	TRBJ2-3	TGTGCCAGCAGTCAATTTACAGATACGCAGTATTTT	CASSQFTDTQYF
TRBV2	-	-	TRBJ1-2	TGTGCCAGCAGTGAAGGGGATGGCTACACCTTC	CASSEGDGYTF
TRBV10-2	-	-	TRBJ1-6	TGCGCCAGCAGTGAGGGTTTTGGACCCCTCCACTTT	CASSEGFGPLHF
TRBV10-3	-	-	TRBJ1-2	TGTGCCATCAGTGAGGGGACAGGCTACACCTTC	CAISEGTGYTF
TRBV5-1	-	few	TRBJ2-1	TGCGCCAGCCACTATGGGCGGACCTCAAACAATGAGCAGTTCTTC	CASHYGRTSNNEQFF
TRBV5-1	-	-	TRBJ2-7	TGCGCCAGCAGCGAATGGCAGAGTTACGAGCAGTACTTC	CASSEWQSYEQYF
TRBV11-2	-	-	TRBJ1-2	TGTGCCAGCAGCTTAGTGGTGGGAGGCTACACCTTC	CASSLVVGGYTF
TRBV9	-	once	TRBJ2-7	TGTGCCAGCAGCGTAGGAGGGTCCGGATCCTACGAGCAGTACTTC	CASSVGGSGSYEQYF
TRBV5-4	-	-	TRBJ2-1	TGTGCCAGCAGCTTTAACGATAGAAGCTCCTACAATGAGCAGTTCTTC	CASSFNDRSSYNEQFF
TRBV24-1	-	-	TRBJ1-1	TGTGCCACCAGTGATGGTGGATCTGACAAAGCTTTCTTT	CATSDGGSDKAFF
TRBV7-2	-	-	TRBJ2-3	TGTGCCAGCAGTCCCGACAGGAGCACAGATACGCAGTATTTT	CASSPDRSTDTQYF
TRBV28	-	-	TRBJ1-6	TGTGCCAGCAGTTTGACAGGTAGGACCTCGGGGAATTCACCCCTCCACTTT	CASSLTGRTSGNSPLHF
TRBV2	-	-	TRBJ1-5	TGTGCCAGCAATCTACAGGGCTCGTATAGCAATCAGCCCCAGCATTTT	CASNLQGSYSNQPQHF
TRBV6-1	-	-	TRBJ1-1	TGTGCCAGCCGTGTCATTGGGAGGGGAAAGGTGAACACTGAAGCTTTCTTT	CASRVIGRGKVNTEAFF